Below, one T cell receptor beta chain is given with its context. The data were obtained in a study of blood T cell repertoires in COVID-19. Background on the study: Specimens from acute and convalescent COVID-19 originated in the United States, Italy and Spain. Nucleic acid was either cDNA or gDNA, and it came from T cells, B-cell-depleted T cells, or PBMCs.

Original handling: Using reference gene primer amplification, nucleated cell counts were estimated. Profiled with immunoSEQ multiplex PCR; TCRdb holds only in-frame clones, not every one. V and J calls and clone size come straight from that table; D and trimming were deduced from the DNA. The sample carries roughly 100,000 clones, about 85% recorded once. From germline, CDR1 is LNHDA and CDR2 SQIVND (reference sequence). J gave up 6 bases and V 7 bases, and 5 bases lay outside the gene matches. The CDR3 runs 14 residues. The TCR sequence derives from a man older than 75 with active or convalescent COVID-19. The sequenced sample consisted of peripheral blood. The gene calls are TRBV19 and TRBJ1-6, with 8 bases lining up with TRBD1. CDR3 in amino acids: CASILTGANSPLHF. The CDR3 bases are TGTGCCAGTATTCTGACAGGGGCTAATTCACCCCTCCACTTT.